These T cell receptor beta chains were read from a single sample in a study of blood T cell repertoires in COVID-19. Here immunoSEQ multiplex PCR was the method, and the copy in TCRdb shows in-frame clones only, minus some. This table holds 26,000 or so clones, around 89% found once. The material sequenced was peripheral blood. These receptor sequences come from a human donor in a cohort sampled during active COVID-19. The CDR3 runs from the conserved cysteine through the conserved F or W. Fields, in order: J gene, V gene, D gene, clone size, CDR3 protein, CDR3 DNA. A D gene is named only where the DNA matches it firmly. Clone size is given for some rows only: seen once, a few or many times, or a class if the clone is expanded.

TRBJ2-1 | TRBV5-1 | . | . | CASSLASVTYNEQFF | TGCGCCAGCAGCTTGGCTAGCGTGACCTACAATGAGCAGTTCTTC
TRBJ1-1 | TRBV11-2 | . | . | CASSLEPGPNTEAFF | TGTGCCAGCAGCTTAGAGCCTGGCCCGAACACTGAAGCTTTCTTT
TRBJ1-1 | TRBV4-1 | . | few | CASSQLVARGTLEAFF | TGCGCCAGCAGCCAACTCGTCGCCCGCGGAACGCTTGAAGCTTTCTTT
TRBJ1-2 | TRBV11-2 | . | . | CASSLDRGYGYTF | TGTGCCAGCAGCTTAGACAGGGGTTACGGCTACACCTTC
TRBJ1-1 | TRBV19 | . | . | CASSIDLRGYGNTEAFF | TGTGCCAGTAGTATAGATCTGCGGGGGTATGGGAACACTGAAGCTTTCTTT
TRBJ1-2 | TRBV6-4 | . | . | CASSDRRLAPGRYTF | TGTGCCAGCAGTGACAGGAGGCTCGCTCCTGGGCGCTACACCTTC
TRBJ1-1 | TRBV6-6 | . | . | CASRYYRNTEAFF | TGTGCCAGCAGGTACTACAGGAACACTGAAGCTTTCTTT
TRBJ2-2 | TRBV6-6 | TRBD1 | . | CASSQGAYTGELFF | TGTGCCAGTTCTCAGGGGGCTTATACCGGGGAGCTGTTTTTT
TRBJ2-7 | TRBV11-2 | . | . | CASSFTGAYEQYF | TGTGCCAGCAGCTTTACAGGTGCCTACGAGCAGTACTTC
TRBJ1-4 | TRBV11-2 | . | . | CASSLGQGGEKLFF | TGTGCCAGCAGCTTAGGGCAGGGCGGTGAAAAACTGTTTTTT
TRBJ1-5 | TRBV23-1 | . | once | CASSQRGGTHPSGVGYQPQHF | TGCGCCAGCAGTCAACGGGGGGGAACCCACCCCTCGGGAGTAGGGTATCAGCCCCAGCATTTT
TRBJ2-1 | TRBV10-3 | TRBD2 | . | CAISVSGGANNEQFF | TGTGCCATCAGTGTAAGCGGGGGGGCGAACAATGAGCAGTTCTTC
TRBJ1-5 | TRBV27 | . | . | CASKPDRVAGGQPQHF | TGTGCCAGCAAACCAGACCGAGTGGCAGGTGGCCAGCCCCAGCATTTT
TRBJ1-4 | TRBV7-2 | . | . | CASRPQGGGSEKLFF | TGTGCCAGCAGACCTCAGGGAGGGGGTAGTGAAAAACTGTTTTTT
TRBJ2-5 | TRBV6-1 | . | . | CAIRGGSGETQYF | TGTGCCATCAGGGGGGGATCCGGTGAGACCCAGTACTTC
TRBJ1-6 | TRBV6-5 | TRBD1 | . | CAGMGQSNSPLHF | TGTGCCGGTATGGGACAGAGCAATTCACCCCTCCACTTT
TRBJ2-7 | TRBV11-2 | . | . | CASSSRDSSYEQYF | TGTGCCAGCAGCTCGCGGGACAGTTCCTACGAGCAGTACTTC
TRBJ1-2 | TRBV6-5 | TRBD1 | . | CASRPTLDRGSGYTF | TGTGCCAGCAGACCCACCTTGGACAGGGGAAGTGGCTACACCTTC
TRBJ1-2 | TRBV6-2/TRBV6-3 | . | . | CASSYEGLDGYTF | TGTGCCAGCAGTTACGAGGGATTGGATGGCTACACCTTC
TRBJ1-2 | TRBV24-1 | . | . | CATFGVIGYTF | TGTGCCACATTCGGGGTAATTGGCTACACCTTC
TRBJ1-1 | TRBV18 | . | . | CASSPPGLRSTEAFF | TGTGCCAGCTCACCACCCGGTCTGAGGAGCACTGAAGCTTTCTTT